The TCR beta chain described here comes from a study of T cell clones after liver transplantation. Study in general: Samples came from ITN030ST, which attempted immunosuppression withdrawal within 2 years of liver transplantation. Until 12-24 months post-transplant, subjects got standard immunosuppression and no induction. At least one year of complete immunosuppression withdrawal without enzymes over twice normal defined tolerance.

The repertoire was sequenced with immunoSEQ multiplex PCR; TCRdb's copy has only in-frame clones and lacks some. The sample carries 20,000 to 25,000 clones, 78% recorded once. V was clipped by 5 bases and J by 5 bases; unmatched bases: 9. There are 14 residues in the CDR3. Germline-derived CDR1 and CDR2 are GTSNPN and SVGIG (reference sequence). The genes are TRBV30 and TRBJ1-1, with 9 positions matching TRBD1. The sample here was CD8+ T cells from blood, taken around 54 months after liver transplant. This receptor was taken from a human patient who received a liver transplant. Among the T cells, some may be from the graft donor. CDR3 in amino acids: CAWVLGQGKTEAFF. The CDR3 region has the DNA TGTGCCTGGGTCTTGGGACAGGGCAAGACTGAAGCTTTCTTT. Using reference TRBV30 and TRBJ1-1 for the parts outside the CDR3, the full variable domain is SQTIHQWPATLVQPVGSPLSLECTVEGTSNPNLYWYRQAAGRGLQLLFYSVGIGQISSEVPQNLSASRPQDRQFILSSKKLLLSDSGFYLCAWVLGQGKTEAFFGQGTRLTVV.